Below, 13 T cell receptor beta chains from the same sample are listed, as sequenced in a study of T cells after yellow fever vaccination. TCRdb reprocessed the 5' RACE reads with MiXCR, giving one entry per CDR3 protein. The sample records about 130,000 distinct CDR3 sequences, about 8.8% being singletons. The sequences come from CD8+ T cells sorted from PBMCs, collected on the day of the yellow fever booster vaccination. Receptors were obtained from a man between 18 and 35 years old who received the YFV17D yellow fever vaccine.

In DNA, the CDR3 is TGTGCCAGCAGCTTAGCCTCCCGTTCTAGTTACAATGAGCAGTTCTTC. Translation: CASSLASRSSYNEQFF. The chain links TRBV7-2 to TRBJ2-1; D not certain. CDR1 is SGHTA, CDR2 FQGNSA, per germline. CDR3 length: 16 amino acids. V was cut by 0 bases and J by 4 bases, with 13 bases left in between. Variable domain in full (rest from reference TRBV7-2 and TRBJ2-1): GAGVSQSPSNKVTEKGKDVELRCDPISGHTALYWYRQSLGQGLEFLIYFQGNSAPDKSGLPSDRFSAERTGGSVSTLTIQRTQQEDSAVYLCASSLASRSSYNEQFFGPGTRLTVL.

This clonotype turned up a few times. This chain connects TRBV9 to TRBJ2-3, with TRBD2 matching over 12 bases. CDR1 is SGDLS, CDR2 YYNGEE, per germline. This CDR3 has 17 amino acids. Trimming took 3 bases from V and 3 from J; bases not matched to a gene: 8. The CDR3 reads CASSARLAGERTDTQYF. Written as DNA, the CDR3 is TGTGCCAGCAGCGCGAGACTAGCGGGGGAGAGGACAGATACGCAGTATTTT. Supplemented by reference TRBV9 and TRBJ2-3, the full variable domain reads DSGVTQTPKHLITATGQRVTLRCSPRSGDLSVYWYQQSLDQGLQFLIQYYNGEERAKGNILERFSAQQFPDLHSELNLSSLELGDSALYFCASSARLAGERTDTQYFGPGTRLTVL.

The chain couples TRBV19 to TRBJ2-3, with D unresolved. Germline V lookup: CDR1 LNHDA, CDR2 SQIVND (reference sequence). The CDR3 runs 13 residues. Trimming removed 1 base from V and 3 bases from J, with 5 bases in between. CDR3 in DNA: TGTGCCAGTAGTATAGCCTCAACAGATACGCAGTATTTT. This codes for CASSIASTDTQYF.

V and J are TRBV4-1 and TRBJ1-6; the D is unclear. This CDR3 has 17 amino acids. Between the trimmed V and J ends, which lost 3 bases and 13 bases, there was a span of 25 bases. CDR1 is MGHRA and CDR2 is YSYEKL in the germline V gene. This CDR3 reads CASSQRPFTTSFPPLHF. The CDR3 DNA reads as TGCGCCAGCAGCCAGCGACCCTTCACTACCTCCTTTCCGCCCCTCCACTTT.

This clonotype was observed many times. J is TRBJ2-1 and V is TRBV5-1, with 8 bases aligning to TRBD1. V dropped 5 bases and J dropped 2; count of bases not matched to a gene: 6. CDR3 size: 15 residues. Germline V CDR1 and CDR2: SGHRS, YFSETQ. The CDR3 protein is CASSQGALTYNEQFF. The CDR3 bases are TGCGCCAGCAGTCAGGGGGCCCTAACCTACAATGAGCAGTTCTTC.

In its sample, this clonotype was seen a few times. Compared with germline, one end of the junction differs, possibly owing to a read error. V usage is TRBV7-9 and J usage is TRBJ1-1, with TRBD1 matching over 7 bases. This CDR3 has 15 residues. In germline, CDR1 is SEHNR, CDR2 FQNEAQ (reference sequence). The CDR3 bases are TGTGCCAGCAGCGTAGCACAGGGGATGAACACTGAAGCTTTCTTT. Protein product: CASSVAQGMNTEAFF.

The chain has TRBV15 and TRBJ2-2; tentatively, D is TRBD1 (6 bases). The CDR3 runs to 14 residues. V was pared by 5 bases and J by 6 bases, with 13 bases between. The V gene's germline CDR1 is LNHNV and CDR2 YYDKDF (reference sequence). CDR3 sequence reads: CATSAQQGAGELFF. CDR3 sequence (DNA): TGTGCCACCAGCGCCCAACAGGGAGCCGGGGAGCTGTTTTTT.

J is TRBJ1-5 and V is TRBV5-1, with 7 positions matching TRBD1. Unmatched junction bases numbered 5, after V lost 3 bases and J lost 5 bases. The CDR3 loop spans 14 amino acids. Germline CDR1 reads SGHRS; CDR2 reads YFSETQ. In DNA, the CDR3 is TGCGCCAGCAGCTCAAGAGGGGGCGATCAGCCCCAGCATTTT. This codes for CASSSRGGDQPQHF.

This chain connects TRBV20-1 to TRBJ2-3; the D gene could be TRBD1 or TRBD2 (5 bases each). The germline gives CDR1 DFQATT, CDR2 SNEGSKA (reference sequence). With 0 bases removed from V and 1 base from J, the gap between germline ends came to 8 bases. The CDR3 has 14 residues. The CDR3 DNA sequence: TGCAGTGCTAGAGATCGGGACCGCACAGATACGCAGTATTTT. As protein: CSARDRDRTDTQYF.

The DNA for the CDR3 is TGCAGCGTAGGAGCGAACACTGAAGCTTTCTTT. It is translated as CSVGANTEAFF. The chain uses TRBV29-1 and TRBJ1-1; D is uncertain. V was cut by 6 bases and J by 1 base, with 6 bases left in between. CDR1 is SQVTM and CDR2 is ANQGSEA in the germline V gene. There are 11 residues in the CDR3.

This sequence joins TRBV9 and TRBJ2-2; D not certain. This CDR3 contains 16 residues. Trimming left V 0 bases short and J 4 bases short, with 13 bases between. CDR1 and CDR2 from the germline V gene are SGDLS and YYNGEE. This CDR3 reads CASSVATTAVTGELFF. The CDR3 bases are TGTGCCAGCAGCGTAGCTACCACGGCGGTCACCGGGGAGCTGTTTTTT.

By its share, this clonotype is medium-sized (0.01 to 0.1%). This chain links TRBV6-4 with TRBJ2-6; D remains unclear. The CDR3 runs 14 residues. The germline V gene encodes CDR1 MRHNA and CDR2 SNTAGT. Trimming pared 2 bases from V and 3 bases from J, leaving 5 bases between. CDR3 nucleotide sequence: TGTGCCAGCAGTGACAGGGTTGGGGCCAACGTCCTGACTTTC. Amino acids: CASSDRVGANVLTF.

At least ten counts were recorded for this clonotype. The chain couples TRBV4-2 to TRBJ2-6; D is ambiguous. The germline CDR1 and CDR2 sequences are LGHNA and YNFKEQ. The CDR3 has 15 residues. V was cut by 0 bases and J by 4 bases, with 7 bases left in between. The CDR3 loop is CASSQELLGANVLTF. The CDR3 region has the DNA TGTGCCAGCAGCCAAGAACTCCTGGGGGCCAACGTCCTGACTTTC.